The TCR beta chain under discussion was sequenced for a study of OX40 agonist ivuxolimab in advanced cancers. Study-wide findings and caveats: The CD4+ and CD8+ T cells in the blood had expanded clonally by week 6 at 0.1 to 3.0 mg/kg. Certain nonresponders likewise exhibited a low normalized T-cell clonal expansion.

Patients were ineligible given autoimmune disease history or systemic immunosuppression. As to this clone: The antigen is unknown.

TCRdb's copy holds only in-frame clones and misses some; the assay was immunoSEQ multiplex PCR. The sample lists tens of thousands of clones; 84% were seen once. The CDR3 length is 14 residues. V was shortened by 7 bases and J by 5 bases, with 15 bases between the two germline ends. CDR1 is MDHEN and CDR2 is SYDVKM in the germline V gene. The genes are TRBV28 and TRBJ2-1; D assignment may be TRBD1 or TRBD2 (5 bases each). The sample was CD4+ or CD8+ T cells sorted from blood, taken in a trial of the OX40 agonist ivuxolimab. The source is an adult with an advanced solid tumor such as melanoma, head and neck, liver or kidney cancer. CDR3 sequence: CASNSAGSNNEQFF. The CDR3 DNA is TGTGCCAGCAATTCGGCAGGGAGCAACAATGAGCAGTTCTTC.